The 20 T cell receptor beta chains listed next were all sequenced from one sample in a study of blood T cell repertoires in COVID-19. This table comes from immunoSEQ multiplex PCR, and its TCRdb copy is limited to in-frame clones, with some not included. This sample has 350,000 to 450,000 clones, with roughly 85% found just once. Sequencing was done on a sample of peripheral blood. These receptors were obtained from a young woman with acute or convalescent COVID-19.

Points on this clone: Other DNA sequences in this specimen translate into the identical CDR3. V usage is TRBV28 and J usage is TRBJ1-2, with D unclear. Trimming took 2 bases from V and 0 from J, leaving 7 bases between them. The CDR3 covers 14 residues. The germline V gene encodes CDR1 MDHEN and CDR2 SYDVKM. CDR3 in amino acids: CASSLPGTNYGYTF. CDR3 nucleotide sequence: TGTGCCAGCAGTTTACCCGGGACTAACTATGGCTACACCTTC.

The chain recombines TRBV3-1 (or the pseudogene TRBV3-2) with TRBJ2-7; a possible D gene is TRBD1 (5 bases). The CDR3 covers 14 residues. CDR1 LGHDT and CDR2 YNNKEL come from the germline V gene (reference sequence). V lost 0 bases and J 3 bases, leaving 9 bases between the germline ends. CDR3 DNA sequence: TGTGCCAGCAGCCAAGATTGGGGCGACTACGAGCAGTACTTC. Amino acids: CASSQDWGDYEQYF.

This chain uses TRBV27 with TRBJ1-1; TRBD1 aligns across 9 bases. Germline CDR1 reads MNHEY; CDR2 reads SMNVEV (reference sequence). With 4 bases clipped from V and 1 base from J, the junction kept 4 bases outside the gene matches. This CDR3 is built from 15 residues. This chain's CDR3 is CASSSRDRENTEAFF. In DNA form, the CDR3 reads TGTGCCAGCAGTTCCCGGGACAGGGAGAACACTGAAGCTTTCTTT.

The chain links TRBV2 to TRBJ2-1, with a possible D match to TRBD2 (5 bases). CDR1 is SNHLY and CDR2 is FYNNEI in the germline V gene. This CDR3 is built from 14 residues. V shed 7 bases and J shed 5 bases, with 15 bases lying between them. CDR3 sequence (DNA): TGTGCCAGCATTCGGGATAACCCCAACAATGAGCAGTTCTTC. Protein: CASIRDNPNNEQFF.

Remarks on this clone: The same CDR3 arises from other DNA sequences in this sample as well. The gene calls are TRBV5-1 and TRBJ2-1, with TRBD2 matching 8 bases. Per germline, CDR1 SGHRS and CDR2 YFSETQ. The trim removed 3 bases at V and 1 base at J, leaving 0 bases unmatched. This CDR3 is built from 14 residues. DNA for the CDR3: TGCGCCAGCAGCTCTAGCGGGTCCTACAATGAGCAGTTCTTC. Translating gives CASSSSGSYNEQFF.

This chain connects TRBV10-1 to TRBJ2-2; 9 bases line up with TRBD2. The germline gives CDR1 WNHNN, CDR2 SYGVQD (reference sequence). With V trimmed by 5 bases and J by 4 bases, 2 bases remained unmatched. The CDR3 is made up of 14 amino acids. Here the CDR3 reads CASSLAGPTGELFF. The CDR3 DNA follows: TGCGCCAGCAGTCTAGCGGGACCCACCGGGGAGCTGTTTTTT.

The V call is TRBV6-5, the J call TRBJ1-5; D remains unclear. Trimming took 6 bases from V and 0 from J, leaving 9 bases between them. Germline V gene lookup returns CDR1 MNHEY and CDR2 SVGAGI. This CDR3 contains 14 residues. The CDR3 here is CASSRGSSNQPQHF. In DNA, the CDR3 is TGTGCCAGCAGCCGAGGGAGTAGCAATCAGCCCCAGCATTTT.

In its sample, this clone was seen a few times. The chain employs TRBV12-3 or TRBV12-4 and TRBJ1-1; D ambiguous. Trimming cost V 6 bases and J 3 bases, with 8 bases left between them. CDR3 length: 12 residues. The CDR3 DNA is TGTGCCAGCAGACTTGGTTACACTGAAGCTTTCTTT. This sequence encodes CASRLGYTEAFF.

The chain recombines TRBV15 with TRBJ1-2, with D maybe TRBD1 (6 bases). This CDR3 is 15 amino acids long. V gave up 0 bases and J gave up 8 bases, with 16 bases separating them. Per germline, CDR1 LNHNV and CDR2 YYDKDF (reference sequence). CDR3 residues: CATSREEVRGKGYTF. CDR3 DNA: TGTGCCACCAGCAGAGAGGAGGTCAGGGGAAAGGGCTACACCTTC.

This clone was counted only a few times. CDR3 region: CASSETGSDTEAFF. As DNA, the CDR3 is TGTGCCAGCAGCGAGACAGGGAGCGACACTGAAGCTTTCTTT. The chain couples TRBV7-9 to TRBJ1-1, with TRBD1 matching over 7 bases. CDR3 length: 14 amino acids. The trim removed 5 bases at V and 3 bases at J, leaving 6 bases unmatched. Germline V lookup: CDR1 SEHNR, CDR2 FQNEAQ (reference sequence).

V and J are TRBV6-2 or TRBV6-3 and TRBJ2-3; 14 bases match TRBD2. The V gene end was trimmed by 2 bases and the J gene end by 4 bases; junction bases not matched to a gene: 17. The germline CDR1 and CDR2 sequences are MNHEY and SVGEGT. The CDR3 length is 21 residues. The CDR3 loop reads CASSYPPRTSGRTPWADTQYF. The CDR3 nucleotides are TGTGCCAGCAGTTACCCGCCCCGGACTAGCGGGAGGACACCTTGGGCAGATACGCAGTATTTT.

The genes are TRBV13 and TRBJ1-2; TRBD1 agrees at 9 bases. The CDR3 has 14 amino acids. Trimming cost V 5 bases and J 6 bases; bases outside gene matches: 7. Germline-derived CDR1 and CDR2 are PRHDT and FYEKMQ (reference sequence). This chain's CDR3 is CASSRDREGHGYTF. The CDR3 DNA reads as TGTGCCAGCAGCCGGGACAGGGAGGGACATGGCTACACCTTC.

The rearrangement joins TRBV15 to TRBJ1-4, with TRBD1 as a possible D gene (5 bases). This CDR3 is built from 13 residues. The V and J ends lost 3 bases and 8 bases respectively, with 10 bases between them. Germline V gene sequence: CDR1 LNHNV, CDR2 YYDKDF (reference sequence). The DNA for the CDR3 is TGTGCCACCAGCAGGGATAAGGGGGAAAAACTGTTTTTT. Translating gives CATSRDKGEKLFF.

The J gene is TRBJ1-2, the V gene TRBV5-6; the match to TRBD1 covers 7 bases. The germline V gene encodes CDR1 SGHDT and CDR2 YYEEEE. The trim removed 4 bases at V and 5 bases at J, leaving 5 bases unmatched. There are 13 residues in the CDR3. The CDR3 reads CASSETGRYGYTF. In nucleotides, the CDR3 is TGTGCCAGCAGCGAGACAGGGCGTTATGGCTACACCTTC.

The chain recombines TRBV2 with TRBJ1-6; D not resolved. The CDR3 has 14 amino acids. V dropped 3 bases and J dropped 12 bases, with 15 bases sitting between them. CDR1 and CDR2 (germline): SNHLY, FYNNEI. CDR3 nucleotide sequence: TGTGCCAGCAGTGACCAGTCTACCCGGGGACCCCTCCACTTT. Protein sequence: CASSDQSTRGPLHF.

This clone was detected a few times. The chain uses TRBV6-5 and TRBJ1-1; 10 bases agree with TRBD1. V shed 6 bases and J 7 bases; nucleotides not matched to a gene: 5. Germline V gives CDR1 MNHEY, CDR2 SVGAGI. The CDR3 runs 13 residues. The CDR3 DNA sequence: TGTGCCAGCAGGGGACAGGGGTTTGGTGAAGCTTTCTTT. Its protein is CASRGQGFGEAFF.

The V gene is TRBV9, the J gene TRBJ1-1; 9 bases fit TRBD1. The junction had 10 bases not matched to a gene; V was cut back by 0 bases and J by 4 bases. This CDR3 has 17 amino acids. From germline, CDR1 is SGDLS and CDR2 YYNGEE. This CDR3 reads CASSVETGGSRSTEAFF. The DNA for the CDR3 is TGTGCCAGCAGCGTAGAAACAGGGGGCAGTAGGAGCACTGAAGCTTTCTTT.

V usage is TRBV2 and J usage is TRBJ1-2; weak D call: TRBD1 (6 bases). CDR3 length: 14 amino acids. Per the germline V gene, CDR1 is SNHLY and CDR2 is FYNNEI. V dropped 9 bases and J dropped 0 bases, with 14 bases sitting between them. As DNA, the CDR3 is TGTGCCAGTCACCAGGACAGAACTAACTATGGCTACACCTTC. Translation gives CASHQDRTNYGYTF. Drawing the rest from reference TRBV2 and TRBJ1-2, the complete variable domain is EPEVTQTPSHQVTQMGQEVILRCVPISNHLYFYWYRQILGQKVEFLVSFYNNEISEKSEIFDDQFSVERPDGSNFTLKIRSTKLEDSAMYFCASHQDRTNYGYTFGSGTRLTVV.

This chain connects TRBV24-1 to TRBJ1-5; the D gene is possibly TRBD1 (6 bases). Germline V gives CDR1 KGHDR, CDR2 SFDVKD. The V end was cut by 10 bases, the J end by 7 bases, with 16 bases between. The CDR3 loop spans 13 amino acids. CDR3 loop: CATSTMDSQPQHF. For the CDR3, the DNA is TGTGCCACTAGCACTATGGACAGCCAGCCCCAGCATTTT.

This chain joins TRBV18 and TRBJ1-5; no clear D gene. Deletions cut 0 bases from V and 3 bases from J, with 9 bases between. This CDR3 spans 15 amino acids. Per the germline V gene, CDR1 is KGHSH and CDR2 is LQKENI. The DNA for the CDR3 is TGTGCCAGCTCACCACCGGCGGGGAACAATCAGCCCCAGCATTTT. As protein: CASSPPAGNNQPQHF. The entire variable domain, with the rest obtained from reference TRBV18 and TRBJ1-5, is as follows: NAGVMQNPRHLVRRRGQEARLRCSPMKGHSHVYWYRQLPEEGLKFMVYLQKENIIDESGMPKERFSAEFPKEGPSILRIQQVVRGDSAAYFCASSPPAGNNQPQHFGDGTRLSIL.